Below, one T cell receptor beta chain is given with its context. Antigen: not known. Making TCR beta cDNA involved around 520 ng total RNA and a constant-region primer. Investigators got TCR beta libraries out of three nested multiplex PCR rounds, done with slightly modified ARM-PCR. The study ran its first two PCR rounds for roughly 10 cycles each, using TRBV1-TRBV30 forward primers and a C-beta reverse primer. TCRdb recomputed calls from the multiplex PCR reads with MiXCR, one row per CDR3 protein. The repertoire holds 100,000 to 120,000 distinct CDR3 sequences, about four fifths seen once, with about a fifth in the top ten. Between 20 and 30 mg of unsorted bulk tissue served as the source from which RNA and DNA were co-extracted. The sample comes from a study of tumor-infiltrating lymphocytes in primary liver carcinoma. Study-level information: Patients were both men and women, whose ages ran from 30 to 69 years. With diameters of about 4 to 11 cm, tumors were stage T1-T3 N0M0. Tissue type made little difference to sample yields of roughly 3.5 to 8 million productive TCRbeta reads. Study-wide results and caveats: With p = 0.039, the top-250-clone fraction in tumors significantly exceeded that in blood.

The germline CDR1 and CDR2 sequences are SGHTA and FQGTGA. The CDR3 sequence is 14 residues long. V was pared by 2 bases and J by 2 bases, with 1 base of the junction left unmatched. The material sequenced was liver tumor tissue from sampling region 3. Subset here: tumor region T3, left-lateral pole. The chain couples TRBV7-3 to TRBJ2-3; TRBD2 matches 7 bases. This clonotype originated in a man between 35 and 55 years old with primary liver carcinoma and hepatitis B virus infection. The CDR3: CASSLAGDTDTQYF. The DNA for the CDR3 is TGTGCCAGCAGCTTAGCGGGGGACACAGATACGCAGTATTTT.